This TCR beta chain was sequenced in a study of blood T cell repertoires in COVID-19. Study-level information: The United States, Italy and Spain were the sources of the acute and convalescent COVID-19 samples. Sample material is recorded as cDNA or gDNA derived from T cells, B-cell-depleted T cells, or PBMCs.

The CDR3 totals 15 residues. Germline CDR1 LNHDA, CDR2 SQIVND (reference sequence). The ends were cut back, 1 base at V and 3 bases at J, with 11 bases in the middle. In the source study's methods: Estimated nucleated cell counts came from reference gene primer amplification. Data came from immunoSEQ multiplex PCR; TCRdb stores just in-frame clones and leaves some out. D and trimming were read from the DNA, whereas the V and J calls and clone size are those reported in that table. This table has about 75,000 clones, more than 75% appearing once. The rearrangement joins TRBV19 to TRBJ2-3; weak D call: TRBD1 (6 bases). The clonotype comes from a human donor in a cohort sampled during active COVID-19. The source material was peripheral blood. The CDR3, as DNA: TGTGCCAGTAGTATAGCCCAGGGGCCTACAGATACGCAGTATTTT. This encodes CASSIAQGPTDTQYF.